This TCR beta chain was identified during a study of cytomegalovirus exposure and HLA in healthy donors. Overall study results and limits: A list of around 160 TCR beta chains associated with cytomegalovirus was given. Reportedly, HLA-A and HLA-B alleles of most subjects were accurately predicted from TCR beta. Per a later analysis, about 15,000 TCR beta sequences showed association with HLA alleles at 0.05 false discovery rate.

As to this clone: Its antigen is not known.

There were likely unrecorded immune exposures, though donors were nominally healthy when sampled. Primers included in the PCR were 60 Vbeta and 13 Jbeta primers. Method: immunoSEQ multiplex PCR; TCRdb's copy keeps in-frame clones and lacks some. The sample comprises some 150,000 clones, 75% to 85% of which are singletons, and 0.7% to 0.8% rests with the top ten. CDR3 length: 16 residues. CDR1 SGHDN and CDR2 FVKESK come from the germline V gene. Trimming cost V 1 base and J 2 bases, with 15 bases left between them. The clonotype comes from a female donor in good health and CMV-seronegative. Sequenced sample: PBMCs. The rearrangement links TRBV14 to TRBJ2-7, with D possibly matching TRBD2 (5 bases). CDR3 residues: CASSQGRGLTAYEQYF. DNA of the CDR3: TGTGCCAGCAGCCAAGGTCGCGGGTTGACGGCCTACGAGCAGTACTTC.